Sequencing of this TCR beta chain was carried out in a study of cytomegalovirus exposure and HLA in healthy donors. Trimming cost V 6 bases and J 7 bases; bases outside gene matches: 9. Germline CDR1 reads SEHNR; CDR2 reads FQNEAQ (reference sequence). The CDR3 extends over 14 amino acids. The PCR contained 60 Vbeta and 13 Jbeta primers. This table comes from immunoSEQ multiplex PCR, and its TCRdb copy is limited to in-frame clones, with some not included. The repertoire includes 70,000 to 75,000 clones, around 72% of them detected once, and about an eighth sits in the top ten. Sequencing was done on a sample of PBMCs. This chain connects TRBV7-9 to TRBJ2-1; 7 nucleotides match TRBD1. The clonotype originates from a woman in her 40s in good health and CMV-seropositive. The CDR3, as DNA: TGTGCCAGCAGTTCCGGGACAGCGTCAAATGAGCAGTTCTTC. This translates into CASSSGTASNEQFF.